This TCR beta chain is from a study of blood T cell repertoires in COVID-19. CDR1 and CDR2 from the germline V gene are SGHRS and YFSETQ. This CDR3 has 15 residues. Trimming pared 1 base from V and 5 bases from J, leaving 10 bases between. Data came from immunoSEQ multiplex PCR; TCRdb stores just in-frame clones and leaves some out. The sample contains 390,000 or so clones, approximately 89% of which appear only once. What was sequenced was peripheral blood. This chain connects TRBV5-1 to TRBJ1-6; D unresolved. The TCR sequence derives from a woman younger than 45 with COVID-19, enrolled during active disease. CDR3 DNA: TGCGCCAGCAGCTTGTTGGAGACCCATAATTCACCCCTCCACTTT. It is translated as CASSLLETHNSPLHF.